A selection of T cell receptor beta chains follows, all from one sample in a study of T-cell reconstitution after alpha-beta-depleted transplantation in children. TCRdb analysed the PCR reads with MiXCR anew, one entry per CDR3 protein. Of around 250,000 distinct CDR3 sequences listed, approximately 8.9% are singletons. The specimen was PBMCs, mostly from graft donor cells, collected 180 days after TCRalphabeta/CD19-depleted stem cell transplant. Every receptor here comes from a male patient aged 10 to 17 who had a stem cell transplant for acute lymphoblastic leukemia, so the T cells may come from the graft donor. Both conserved end residues are part of each CDR3. Fields, in order: V gene, J gene, CDR3 protein.

TRBV20-1,TRBJ2-5,CSAVDRAGETQYF
TRBV4-3,TRBJ1-2,CASSQDNGQGFYGYTF
TRBV7-3,TRBJ2-2,CASSLTGGSPGELFF
TRBV29-1,TRBJ1-6,CSVANRQNYNSPLHF
TRBV20-1,TRBJ2-7,CSARRLPLDYEQYF
TRBV9,TRBJ2-2,CASSVAGETTGELFF
TRBV12-3/TRBV12-4,TRBJ1-3,CASSPGGSTGNTIYF
TRBV28,TRBJ1-5,CASSFPGNSNQPQHF
TRBV4-1,TRBJ1-3,CASSHLGRTSGNTIYF
TRBV10-3,TRBJ2-2,CATRTLDSGTGELFF
TRBV29-1,TRBJ2-3,CSSVGISTDTQYF
TRBV6-5,TRBJ1-2,CASSYRGGAGAWDYGYTF
TRBV12-3/TRBV12-4,TRBJ1-1,CASSIGRRAFF
TRBV7-8,TRBJ2-7,CASRSTAYEQYF
TRBV12-3/TRBV12-4,TRBJ2-2,CASSFSGGANGELFF
TRBV28,TRBJ2-7,CASSFHSSYEQYF
TRBV7-2,TRBJ1-6,CASSFRGSQLLNSPLHF
TRBV7-2,TRBJ1-6,CASSPVTGVGSPLHF
TRBV4-2,TRBJ1-3,CASSPMQGRNTLSGNTIYF
TRBV20-1,TRBJ2-1,CSARDSRDPKWEQFF
TRBV7-9,TRBJ2-7,CASSSRPAGTSGRWGQYF
TRBV7-3,TRBJ2-3,CASSPPTGLTSTDTQYF
TRBV7-9,TRBJ1-5,CASSMTGGSNQPQHF
TRBV27,TRBJ2-2,CASSLGLAGPTGELFF
TRBV5-1,TRBJ2-1,CASSGLQGYNEQFF
TRBV9,TRBJ2-1,CASSADRGAYNEQFF
TRBV27,TRBJ2-1,CASSLAAGGYNEQFF
TRBV9,TRBJ1-1,CASSVEVMSTEAFF
TRBV5-1,TRBJ1-2,CASSPRAVNYGYTF
TRBV20-1,TRBJ2-7,CSASPLGTSGMGPYEQYF
TRBV6-2/TRBV6-3,TRBJ1-5,CASSYRRGGGNPNQPQHF
TRBV2,TRBJ2-2,CASRLLAGELGELFF
TRBV25-1,TRBJ2-7,CASSGTVSYEQYF
TRBV20-1,TRBJ2-5,CSARTSGRFQETQYF
TRBV2,TRBJ2-6,CASSERLGGNVLTF
TRBV9,TRBJ2-1,CASSPNRGADEQFF
TRBV20-1,TRBJ1-5,CSARNGNQPQHF
TRBV6-5,TRBJ2-7,CASSYRQGGYEQYF
TRBV9,TRBJ2-7,CASSMLDHSGSGLEQYF
TRBV5-4,TRBJ1-1,CASSSGQVPTEAFF